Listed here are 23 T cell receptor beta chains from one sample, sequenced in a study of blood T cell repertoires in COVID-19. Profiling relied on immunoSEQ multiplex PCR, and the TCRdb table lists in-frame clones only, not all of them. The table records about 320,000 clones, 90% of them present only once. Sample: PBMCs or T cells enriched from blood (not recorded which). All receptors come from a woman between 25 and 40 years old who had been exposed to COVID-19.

The CDR3 here is CASSKGVRTF. DNA of the CDR3: TGTGCCAGCAGCAAAGGGGTCAGGACCTTC. The chain carries TRBV21-1 and TRBJ1-2; the D call TRBD1 from the table was never checked on the DNA. TRBV21-1 is an annotated pseudogene. The CDR3 totals 10 residues.

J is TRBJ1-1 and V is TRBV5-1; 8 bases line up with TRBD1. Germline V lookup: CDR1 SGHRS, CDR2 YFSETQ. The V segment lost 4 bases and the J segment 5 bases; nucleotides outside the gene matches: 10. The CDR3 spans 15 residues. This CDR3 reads CASSLTGAEETEAFF. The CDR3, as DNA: TGCGCCAGCAGCCTGACAGGGGCCGAGGAAACTGAAGCTTTCTTT.

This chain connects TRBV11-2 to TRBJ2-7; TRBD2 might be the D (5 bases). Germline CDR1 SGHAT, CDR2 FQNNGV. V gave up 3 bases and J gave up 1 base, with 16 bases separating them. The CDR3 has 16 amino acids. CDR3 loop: CASSFRRLEGSYEQYF. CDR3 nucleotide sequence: TGTGCCAGCAGCTTTCGCCGCCTAGAGGGTTCCTACGAGCAGTACTTC.

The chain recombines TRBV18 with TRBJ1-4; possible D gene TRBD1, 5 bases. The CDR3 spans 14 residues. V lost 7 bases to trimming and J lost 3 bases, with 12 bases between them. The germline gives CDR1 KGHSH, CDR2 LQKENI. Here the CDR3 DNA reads TGTGCCAGCTTCGAACAGGTTGCTAATGAAAAACTGTTTTTT. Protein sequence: CASFEQVANEKLFF.

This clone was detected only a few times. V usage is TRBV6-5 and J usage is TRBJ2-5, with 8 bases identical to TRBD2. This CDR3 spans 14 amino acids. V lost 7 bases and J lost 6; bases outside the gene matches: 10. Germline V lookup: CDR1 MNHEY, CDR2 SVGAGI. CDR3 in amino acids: CASMRGEPSQTQYF. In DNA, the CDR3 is TGTGCCAGCATGCGGGGGGAACCCTCCCAGACCCAGTACTTC.

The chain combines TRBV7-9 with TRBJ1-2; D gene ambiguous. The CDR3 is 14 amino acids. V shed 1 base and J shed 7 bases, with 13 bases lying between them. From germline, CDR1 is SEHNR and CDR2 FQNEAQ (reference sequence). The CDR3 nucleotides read TGTGCCAGCAGCTTAGAGCGTCCCTTCGGTGGCTACACCTTC. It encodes CASSLERPFGGYTF. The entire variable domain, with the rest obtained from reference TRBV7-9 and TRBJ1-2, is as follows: DTGVSQNPRHKITKRGQNVTFRCDPISEHNRLYWYRQTLGQGPEFLTYFQNEAQLEKSRLLSDRFSAERPKGSFSTLEIQRTEQGDSAMYLCASSLERPFGGYTFGSGTRLTVV.

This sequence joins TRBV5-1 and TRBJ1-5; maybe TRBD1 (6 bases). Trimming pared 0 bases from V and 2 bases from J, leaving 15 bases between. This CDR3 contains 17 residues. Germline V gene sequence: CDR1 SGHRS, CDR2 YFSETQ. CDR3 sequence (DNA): TGCGCCAGCAGCTTGGATGGACAGCCTGGGGGCAATCAGCCCCAGCATTTT. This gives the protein CASSLDGQPGGNQPQHF.

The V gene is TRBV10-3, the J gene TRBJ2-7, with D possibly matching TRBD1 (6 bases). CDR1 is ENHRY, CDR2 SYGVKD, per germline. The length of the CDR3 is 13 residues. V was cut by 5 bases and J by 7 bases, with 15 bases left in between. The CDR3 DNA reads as TGTGCCATCAGTCGACAGGCCACCCGTGAGCAGTACTTC. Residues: CAISRQATREQYF.

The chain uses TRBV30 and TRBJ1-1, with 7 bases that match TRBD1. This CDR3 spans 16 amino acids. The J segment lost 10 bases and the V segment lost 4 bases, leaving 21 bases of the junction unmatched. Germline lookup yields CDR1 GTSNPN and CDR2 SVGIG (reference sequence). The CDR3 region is CAWMEDRLGRLSGAFF. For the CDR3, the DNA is TGTGCCTGGATGGAGGACAGGTTAGGTCGCCTTTCGGGAGCTTTCTTT. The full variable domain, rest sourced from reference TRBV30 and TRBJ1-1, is SQTIHQWPATLVQPVGSPLSLECTVEGTSNPNLYWYRQAAGRGLQLLFYSVGIGQISSEVPQNLSASRPQDRQFILSSKKLLLSDSGFYLCAWMEDRLGRLSGAFFGQGTRLTVV.

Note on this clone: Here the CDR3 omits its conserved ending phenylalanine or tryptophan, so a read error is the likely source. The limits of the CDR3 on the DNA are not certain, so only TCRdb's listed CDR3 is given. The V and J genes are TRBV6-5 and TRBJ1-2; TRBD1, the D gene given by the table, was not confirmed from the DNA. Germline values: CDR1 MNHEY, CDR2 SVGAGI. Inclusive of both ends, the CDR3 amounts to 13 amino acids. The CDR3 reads CASSRPGQQPLFL.

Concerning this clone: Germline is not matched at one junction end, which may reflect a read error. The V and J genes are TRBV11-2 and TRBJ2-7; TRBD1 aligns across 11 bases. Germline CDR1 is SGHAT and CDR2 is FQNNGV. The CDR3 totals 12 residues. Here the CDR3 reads CASSLNRDRGFF. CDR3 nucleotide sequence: TGTGCCAGCAGCTTGAACCGGGACAGGGGGTTTTTC.

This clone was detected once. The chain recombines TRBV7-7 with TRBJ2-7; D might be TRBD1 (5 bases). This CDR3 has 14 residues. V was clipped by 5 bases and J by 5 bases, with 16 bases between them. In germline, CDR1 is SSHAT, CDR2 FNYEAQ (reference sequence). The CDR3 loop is CASSQSQTGDEQYF. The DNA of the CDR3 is TGTGCCAGCAGCCAGAGTCAAACAGGCGACGAGCAGTACTTC.

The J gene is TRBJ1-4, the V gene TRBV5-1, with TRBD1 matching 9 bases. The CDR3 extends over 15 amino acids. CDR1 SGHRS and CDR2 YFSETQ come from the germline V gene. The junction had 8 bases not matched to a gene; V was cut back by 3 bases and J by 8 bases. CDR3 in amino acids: CASSWLQGAEEKLFF. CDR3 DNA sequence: TGCGCCAGCAGCTGGCTACAGGGGGCGGAAGAAAAACTGTTTTTT.

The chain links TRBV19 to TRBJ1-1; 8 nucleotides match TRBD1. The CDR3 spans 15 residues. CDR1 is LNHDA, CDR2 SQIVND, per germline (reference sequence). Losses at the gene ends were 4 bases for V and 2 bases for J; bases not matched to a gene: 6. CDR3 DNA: TGTGCCAGTAGTACATTGGACAGGGTAAACACTGAAGCTTTCTTT. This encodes CASSTLDRVNTEAFF. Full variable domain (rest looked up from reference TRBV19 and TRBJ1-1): DGGITQSPKYLFRKEGQNVTLSCEQNLNHDAMYWYRQDPGQGLRLIYYSQIVNDFQKGDIAEGYSVSREKKESFPLTVTSAQKNPTAFYLCASSTLDRVNTEAFFGQGTRLTVV.

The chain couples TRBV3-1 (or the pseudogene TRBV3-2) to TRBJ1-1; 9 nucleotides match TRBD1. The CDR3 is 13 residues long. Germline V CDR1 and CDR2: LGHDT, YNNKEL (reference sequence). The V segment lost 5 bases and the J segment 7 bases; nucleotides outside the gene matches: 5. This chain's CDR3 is CASSWTGVNEAFF. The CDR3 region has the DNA TGTGCCAGCAGCTGGACAGGGGTGAATGAAGCTTTCTTT.

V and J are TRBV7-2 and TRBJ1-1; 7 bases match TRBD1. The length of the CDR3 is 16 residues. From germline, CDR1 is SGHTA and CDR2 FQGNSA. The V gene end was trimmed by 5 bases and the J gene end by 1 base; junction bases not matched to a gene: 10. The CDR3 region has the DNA TGTGCCAGCAGCAGAAGGGCCGGGACAGCGAACACTGAAGCTTTCTTT. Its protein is CASSRRAGTANTEAFF.

DNA for the CDR3: TGTGCCAGCAGCCAAGAACAGGGGGCTGGTGAAGCTTTCTTT. As protein: CASSQEQGAGEAFF. The J gene is TRBJ1-1, the V gene TRBV3-1 (or the pseudogene TRBV3-2); 9 nucleotides line up with TRBD1. The trim removed 0 bases at V and 7 bases at J, leaving 3 bases unmatched. Germline loops: CDR1 LGHDT, CDR2 YNNKEL (reference sequence). This CDR3 region has 14 residues.

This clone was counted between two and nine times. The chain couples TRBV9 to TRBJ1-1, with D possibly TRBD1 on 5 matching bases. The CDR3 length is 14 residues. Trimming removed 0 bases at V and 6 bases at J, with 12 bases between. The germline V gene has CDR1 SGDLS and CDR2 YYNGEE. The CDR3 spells CASSVGGPAAEAFF. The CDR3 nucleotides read TGTGCCAGCAGCGTAGGGGGCCCCGCCGCTGAAGCTTTCTTT.

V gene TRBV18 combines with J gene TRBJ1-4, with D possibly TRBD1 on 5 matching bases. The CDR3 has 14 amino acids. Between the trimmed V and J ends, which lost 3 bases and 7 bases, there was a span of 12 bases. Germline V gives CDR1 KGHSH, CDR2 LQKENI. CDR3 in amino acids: CASSPPGLAEKLFF. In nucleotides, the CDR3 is TGTGCCAGCTCACCCCCAGGGTTAGCTGAAAAACTGTTTTTT. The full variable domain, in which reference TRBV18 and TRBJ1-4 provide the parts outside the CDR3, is NAGVMQNPRHLVRRRGQEARLRCSPMKGHSHVYWYRQLPEEGLKFMVYLQKENIIDESGMPKERFSAEFPKEGPSILRIQQVVRGDSAAYFCASSPPGLAEKLFFGSGTQLSVL.

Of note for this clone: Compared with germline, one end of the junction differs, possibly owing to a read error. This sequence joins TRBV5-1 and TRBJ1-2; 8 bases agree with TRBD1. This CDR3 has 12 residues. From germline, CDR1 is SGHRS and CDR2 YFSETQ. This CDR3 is CASSFRGQEPVF. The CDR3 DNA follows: TGCGCCAGCAGCTTTAGGGGACAGGAGCCAGTCTTC.

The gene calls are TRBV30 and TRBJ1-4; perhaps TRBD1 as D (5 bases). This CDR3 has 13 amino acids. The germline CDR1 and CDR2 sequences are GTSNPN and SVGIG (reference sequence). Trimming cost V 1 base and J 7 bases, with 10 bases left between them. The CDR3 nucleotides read TGTGCCTGGAGTGAACGGACATTTGAAAAACTGTTTTTT. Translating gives CAWSERTFEKLFF.

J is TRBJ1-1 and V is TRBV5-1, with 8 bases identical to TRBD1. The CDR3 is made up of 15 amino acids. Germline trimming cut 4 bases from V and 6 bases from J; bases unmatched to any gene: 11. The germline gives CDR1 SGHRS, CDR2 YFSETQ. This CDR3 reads CASSPRTGFGAEAFF. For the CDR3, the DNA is TGCGCCAGCAGCCCCAGGACAGGGTTCGGGGCTGAAGCTTTCTTT.

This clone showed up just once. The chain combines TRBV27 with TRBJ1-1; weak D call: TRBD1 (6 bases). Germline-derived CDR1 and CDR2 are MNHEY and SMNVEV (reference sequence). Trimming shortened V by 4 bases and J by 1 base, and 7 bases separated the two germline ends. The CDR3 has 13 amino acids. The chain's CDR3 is CASSWGPNTEAFF. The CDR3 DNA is TGTGCCAGCAGTTGGGGGCCGAACACTGAAGCTTTCTTT.